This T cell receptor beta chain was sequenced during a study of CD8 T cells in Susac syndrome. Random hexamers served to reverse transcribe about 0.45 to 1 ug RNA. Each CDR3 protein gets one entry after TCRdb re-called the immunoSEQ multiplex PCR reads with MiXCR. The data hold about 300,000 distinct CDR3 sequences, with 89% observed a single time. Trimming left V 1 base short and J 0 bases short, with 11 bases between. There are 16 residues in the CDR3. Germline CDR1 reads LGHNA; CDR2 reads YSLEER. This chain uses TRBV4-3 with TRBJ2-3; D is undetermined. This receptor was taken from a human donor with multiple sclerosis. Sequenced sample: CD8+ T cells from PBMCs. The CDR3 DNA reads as TGCGCCAGCAGCCAAGGGCCATCCCCTAGCACAGATACGCAGTATTTT. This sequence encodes CASSQGPSPSTDTQYF.